This T cell receptor beta chain comes out of a study of technical replicates of blood from a few donors. Assay: immunoSEQ multiplex PCR; the TCRdb copy retains only in-frame clones and omits some. The table has tens of thousands of clones, roughly 90% seen once; the top ten hold 3.5% to 5%. The receptor was isolated from a human donor in good health. Some clones in this sample may be carry-over from other donors' samples. The sample consisted of PBMCs.

CDR3 residues: CASSQPTVAGYQETQYF. The CDR3 DNA reads as TGTGCCAGCAGCCAACCAACGGTAGCGGGATACCAAGAGACCCAGTACTTC. The rearrangement joins TRBV7-8 to TRBJ2-5, with 8 positions matching TRBD2. The CDR3 spans 17 residues. The germline CDR1 and CDR2 sequences are SGHVS and FQNEAQ. The J segment lost 0 bases and the V segment lost 5 bases, leaving 11 bases of the junction unmatched.